The sequence of this TCR beta chain was determined in a study of shared clonotypes between healthy human individuals. Study overall: Used for every donor were three CD4 naive, three CD4 memory, two CD8 naive and one CD8 memory plate. Study-wide findings and caveats: Clonotypes which were not shared had lower generation probabilities than clonotypes that all four donors shared.

Regarding this clone: Its antigen is currently unknown. This same CDR3 is encoded by further DNA sequences in the sample.

V dropped 5 bases and J dropped 6; count of bases not matched to a gene: 5. Germline lookup yields CDR1 MNHEY and CDR2 SVGAGI. The CDR3 is made up of 14 amino acids. Sequencing was performed with immunoSEQ multiplex PCR; in TCRdb, only in-frame clones are kept and a portion is missing. The top ten clones hold 0.3% to 0.4% of a sample with 2 million to 2.5 million clones, 80% to 95% of them seen once. The rearrangement links TRBV6-5 to TRBJ1-4, with 8 bases that match TRBD1. What was sequenced was naive CD4+ T cells from PBMCs. Subset here: CD45RA+ positively selected. The sequence was collected from a man in his late teens or twenties in good health. Some clones in this sample may be carry-over from other donors' samples. The CDR3 protein is CASSRQGADEKLFF. In DNA, the CDR3 is TGTGCCAGCAGTCGTCAGGGGGCGGATGAAAAACTGTTTTTT.